This T cell receptor (beta chain) came from a study of T cells in Graves' hyperthyroidism and ophthalmopathy. The study's findings and limits: Most expanded thyroid clonotypes above 0.001 recurred in blood. A model of 13 V-J features distinguished ophthalmopathy from stable hyperthyroidism.

Researchers amplified the TCR beta CDR3 regions from RNA transcripts. HTBI primers were employed in a first-round RT-PCR of the TCR CDR3. Each CDR3 protein gets one entry after TCRdb re-called the multiplex PCR reads with MiXCR. The sample consists of a few hundred thousand distinct CDR3 sequences, around 14% of them appearing once. This CDR3 has 15 amino acids. With regard to this clonotype: The antigen is unknown. With a much larger clone just one base away, this may be a read error.

The hyperthyroidism patients had all been newly diagnosed, and their disease duration was under 2 months. Their ages ranged from 18 to 65 years. The blood was taken when hyperthyroidism was first diagnosed, before any ophthalmopathy symptoms showed up. The sample comprised blood. The receptor comes from a woman younger than 35 with Graves' hyperthyroidism that later progressed to Graves' ophthalmopathy. The genes are TRBV12-3 or TRBV12-4 and TRBJ1-1; maybe TRBD1 (6 bases). In DNA form, the CDR3 reads TGTGCCAGCAGGCTACAGGGAGGTTGGAACACTGAAACTTTCTTT. This encodes CASRLQGGWNTETFF.